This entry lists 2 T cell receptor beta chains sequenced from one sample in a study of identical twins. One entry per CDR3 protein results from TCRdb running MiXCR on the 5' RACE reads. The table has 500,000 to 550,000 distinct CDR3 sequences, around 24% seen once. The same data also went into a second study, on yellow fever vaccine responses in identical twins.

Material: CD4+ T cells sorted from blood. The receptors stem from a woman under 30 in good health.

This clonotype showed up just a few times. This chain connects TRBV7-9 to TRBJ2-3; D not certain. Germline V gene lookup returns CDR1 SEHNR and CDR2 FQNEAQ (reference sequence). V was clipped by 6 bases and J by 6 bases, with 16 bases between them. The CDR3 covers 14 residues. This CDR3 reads CASRRESKTDTQYF. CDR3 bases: TGTGCCAGCAGAAGGGAATCCAAGACCGATACGCAGTATTTT.

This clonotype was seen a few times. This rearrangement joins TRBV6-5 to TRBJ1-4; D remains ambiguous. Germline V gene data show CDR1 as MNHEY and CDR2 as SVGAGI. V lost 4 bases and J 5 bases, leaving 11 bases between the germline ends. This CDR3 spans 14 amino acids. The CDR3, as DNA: TGTGCCAGCAGTTTAAGACGGGAGAATGAAAAACTGTTTTTT. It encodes CASSLRRENEKLFF.